Each of the 10 T cell receptor beta chains below was sequenced from the same sample in a study of shared clonotypes between healthy human individuals. Clones were sequenced by immunoSEQ multiplex PCR, and TCRdb holds only the in-frame ones, with some missing. This sample has about 2.3 million clones, with approximately 95% found just once. The source material was naive CD4+ T cells from PBMCs. Subset denoted: CD45RA+ positively selected. These receptors were collected from a man aged 18 to 29 in good health. Some clones in this sample may be carry-over from other donors' samples.

CDR3 nucleotides: TGTGCCACCTCTAAAGGGGGACTTAACTATGGCTACACCTTC. Translated: CATSKGGLNYGYTF. V is TRBV15 and J is TRBJ1-2, with D possibly matching TRBD1 (6 bases). The V and J ends lost 8 bases and 1 base respectively, with 14 bases between them. This CDR3 spans 14 amino acids. Germline CDR1 and CDR2: LNHNV and YYDKDF (reference sequence).

The CDR3 coding sequence is TGCGCCAGCGTAGGGGGCGAGCATCCGGAAGCTTTCTTT. It codes for CASVGGEHPEAFF. This chain connects TRBV5-1 to TRBJ1-1, with 7 nucleotides matching TRBD1. Germline V gene data show CDR1 as SGHRS and CDR2 as YFSETQ. The CDR3 consists of 13 residues. V lost 7 bases and J lost 8; bases outside the gene matches: 11. Complete variable domain (other parts from reference TRBV5-1 and TRBJ1-1): KAGVTQTPRYLIKTRGQQVTLSCSPISGHRSVSWYQQTPGQGLQFLFEYFSETQRNKGNFPGRFSGRQFSNSRSEMNVSTLELGDSALYLCASVGGEHPEAFFGQGTRLTVV.

This chain joins TRBV27 and TRBJ1-5, with 9 bases identical to TRBD1. This CDR3 is 15 amino acids long. The junction had 7 bases not matched to a gene; V was cut back by 5 bases and J by 5 bases. Looked up from germline, CDR1 is MNHEY and CDR2 is SMNVEV (reference sequence). This CDR3 reads CASSPRQGVDQPQHF. CDR3 bases: TGTGCCAGCAGTCCCAGACAGGGGGTCGATCAGCCCCAGCATTTT.

The chain links TRBV27 to TRBJ1-1; D may be TRBD1 (5 bases). Trimming stripped 6 bases from V and 1 base from J, with 15 bases between. The V gene's germline CDR1 is MNHEY and CDR2 SMNVEV (reference sequence). The CDR3 contains 15 residues. The CDR3 region has the DNA TGTGCCAGCAGCACCCCTCATAGGGGGAACACTGAAGCTTTCTTT. It translates to CASSTPHRGNTEAFF.

The chain carries TRBV28 and TRBJ1-1; D unresolved. CDR1 is MDHEN and CDR2 is SYDVKM in the germline V gene. The V end was cut by 6 bases, the J end by 2 bases, with 13 bases between. This CDR3 comprises 14 residues. The chain's CDR3 is CASSALSLNTEAFF. The CDR3, as DNA: TGTGCCAGCAGCGCGCTGAGCCTTAACACTGAAGCTTTCTTT. The variable domain in full, completed from reference TRBV28 and TRBJ1-1, reads DVKVTQSSRYLVKRTGEKVFLECVQDMDHENMFWYRQDPGLGLRLIYFSYDVKMKEKGDIPEGYSVSREKKERFSLILESASTNQTSMYLCASSALSLNTEAFFGQGTRLTVV.

The rearrangement uses TRBV18 and TRBJ1-3; D gene ambiguous. The V and J ends lost 4 bases and 2 bases respectively, with 12 bases between them. The CDR3 sequence is 15 residues long. The germline gives CDR1 KGHSH, CDR2 LQKENI. In DNA, the CDR3 is TGTGCCAGCTCACGAATCCTGGACCCTGGAAACACCATATATTTT. It translates to CASSRILDPGNTIYF.

This rearrangement joins TRBV6-5 to TRBJ2-7; 7 nucleotides agree with TRBD1. The J segment lost 2 bases and the V segment lost 3 bases, leaving 4 bases of the junction unmatched. Looked up from germline, CDR1 is MNHEY and CDR2 is SVGAGI. CDR3 length equals 14 residues. The DNA for the CDR3 is TGTGCCAGCAGTTATTCGACAGGGCCCTACGAGCAGTACTTC. This codes for CASSYSTGPYEQYF.

This chain joins TRBV18 and TRBJ2-2, with TRBD1 identical over 8 bases. CDR3 length: 15 amino acids. Looked up from germline, CDR1 is KGHSH and CDR2 is LQKENI. J was trimmed by 2 bases and V by 6 bases; bases with no gene match: 5. The CDR3 sequence is CASSTGGSNTGELFF. As DNA, the CDR3 is TGTGCCAGCTCCACAGGGGGGTCCAACACCGGGGAGCTGTTTTTT.

With respect to this clone: The same CDR3 also results from other DNA sequences found in this sample. The CDR3 nucleotides are TGTGCCAGCAGCGTGACTAGCGGGACTTACAATGAGCAGTTCTTC. It encodes CASSVTSGTYNEQFF. The rearrangement uses TRBV9 and TRBJ2-1; 11 nucleotides match TRBD2. CDR1 and CDR2 (germline): SGDLS, YYNGEE. The CDR3 is made up of 15 amino acids. Trimming cost V 2 bases and J 4 bases; bases outside gene matches: 2. Complete variable domain (other parts from reference TRBV9 and TRBJ2-1): DSGVTQTPKHLITATGQRVTLRCSPRSGDLSVYWYQQSLDQGLQFLIQYYNGEERAKGNILERFSAQQFPDLHSELNLSSLELGDSALYFCASSVTSGTYNEQFFGPGTRLTVL.

This clone showed up just once. This chain links TRBV28 with TRBJ1-4; D gene ambiguous. The germline gives CDR1 MDHEN, CDR2 SYDVKM. V was trimmed by 5 bases and J by 4 bases, leaving 14 bases between them. This CDR3 has 15 amino acids. The CDR3 region has the DNA TGTGCCAGCAGTCCCCGACCGCCATTTAATGAAAAACTGTTTTTT. This codes for CASSPRPPFNEKLFF.